The 25 T cell receptor beta chains given below trace back to one sample, sequenced in a study of blood T cell repertoires in COVID-19 (dated by TCRdb to the early 2020s). Libraries were prepared through the immunoSEQ multiplex PCR assay. This immuneACCESS table, as held by TCRdb, lists in-frame sequences with V and J called but not all clones. Of the missing ones, under half trace to an unresolved V gene in checked studies; the others have no known cause. Across this sample there are approximately 280,000 clones, with almost 90% seen only once. The biggest ten clones account for around 1.7% of the sample. The sequencing input was PBMCs or T cells enriched from blood (not recorded which). The receptors shown here come from a woman between 18 and 29 years old with acute COVID-19.

The V gene is TRBV30, the J gene TRBJ1-1; no reliable D call. CDR3 length: 13 amino acids. V was clipped by 3 bases and J by 7 bases, with 15 bases between them. CDR1 and CDR2 (germline): GTSNPN, SVGIG (reference sequence). The CDR3 loop reads CAWRNPRGSEAFF. The CDR3 nucleotides are TGTGCCTGGAGGAACCCGAGAGGCAGTGAAGCTTTCTTT.

The chain combines TRBV27 with TRBJ2-1, with 8 bases fitting TRBD2. J gave up 2 bases and V 5 bases, and 8 bases lay outside the gene matches. The germline V gene has CDR1 MNHEY and CDR2 SMNVEV (reference sequence). This CDR3 contains 16 residues. The CDR3 protein is CASSAGGGGPYNEQFF. The DNA for the CDR3 is TGTGCCAGCAGTGCGGGGGGAGGGGGACCCTACAATGAGCAGTTCTTC.

The V call is TRBV18, the J call TRBJ1-5; unclear D gene. Germline CDR1 is KGHSH and CDR2 is LQKENI. There are 13 residues in the CDR3. Between the trimmed V and J ends, which lost 4 bases and 5 bases, there was a span of 9 bases. The CDR3 reads CASSQQSYQPQHF. CDR3 bases: TGTGCCAGCTCACAACAGTCTTATCAGCCCCAGCATTTT.

J is TRBJ2-7 and V is TRBV6-5; D is unclear. The CDR3 is 13 residues long. In germline, CDR1 is MNHEY, CDR2 SVGAGI. V was clipped by 7 bases and J by 2 bases, with 12 bases between them. The DNA for the CDR3 is TGTGCCAGCACAGGTTTGATTACCTACGAGCAGTACTTC. This codes for CASTGLITYEQYF.

The CDR3 loop is CASSYRGSYNEQFF. In nucleotides, the CDR3 is TGTGCCAGCAGTTACAGGGGTTCCTACAATGAGCAGTTCTTC. J is TRBJ2-1 and V is TRBV6-2 or TRBV6-3; a possible D gene is TRBD1 (5 bases). Germline CDR1 and CDR2: MNHEY and SVGEGT. V lost 2 bases to trimming and J lost 1 base, with 6 bases between them. The CDR3 runs 14 residues.

The chain has TRBV10-3 and TRBJ2-1, with 10 bases that match TRBD2. The CDR3 is made up of 15 amino acids. Trimming cost V 3 bases and J 10 bases; bases outside gene matches: 9. Germline V gene data show CDR1 as ENHRY and CDR2 as SYGVKD. The CDR3 DNA sequence: TGTGCCATCAGTGATAGGACTAGCGGCTTAGGGGAGCAGTTCTTC. Translation: CAISDRTSGLGEQFF.

The chain carries TRBV10-3 and TRBJ1-2, with 7 nucleotides matching TRBD1. The CDR3 is made up of 13 amino acids. Germline V gene lookup returns CDR1 ENHRY and CDR2 SYGVKD. V lost 10 bases, J lost 2 bases, and 7 bases stayed unmatched. Written as DNA, the CDR3 is TGTGCCACCCGGGACAGCCGCAACTATGGCTACACCTTC. It translates to CATRDSRNYGYTF.

This chain links TRBV23-1 with TRBJ2-2, with 8 bases aligning to TRBD1. TRBV23-1 is placed among ORFs of uncertain function. The V and J ends lost 6 bases and 8 bases, in that order; junction bases with no gene match: 8. The CDR3 is made up of 14 amino acids. CDR3 sequence reads: CASSWTGRFGELFF. CDR3 in DNA: TGCGCCAGCAGCTGGACAGGGCGGTTTGGGGAGCTGTTTTTT.

This clone was counted only a few times. This chain joins TRBV30 and TRBJ2-7; tentative D call: TRBD1 (6 bases). The CDR3 consists of 17 residues. CDR1 and CDR2 (germline): GTSNPN, SVGIG (reference sequence). V was trimmed by 2 bases and J by 0 bases, leaving 20 bases between them. The CDR3 region has the DNA TGTGCCTGGAGTTTAGGAGATGGGGACATTTACTCCTACGAGCAGTACTTC. Amino acids: CAWSLGDGDIYSYEQYF.

The V gene is TRBV4-1, the J gene TRBJ1-4; 7 bases are a match to TRBD1. There are 18 residues in the CDR3. The ends lost 4 bases at V and 1 base at J; junction bases unmatched: 12. Germline CDR1 is MGHRA and CDR2 is YSYEKL. The CDR3 coding sequence is TGCGCCAGCAGCCGCTGGGACAGAGATTATGTAACTAATGAAAAACTGTTTTTT. It specifies CASSRWDRDYVTNEKLFF.

The chain combines TRBV5-1 with TRBJ2-1; 9 bases align to TRBD2. The V gene end was trimmed by 2 bases and the J gene end by 10 bases; junction bases not matched to a gene: 7. Germline V gene sequence: CDR1 SGHRS, CDR2 YFSETQ. The CDR3 length is 14 residues. CDR3 DNA: TGCGCCAGCAGCTTAGGGGCTAGCGGGACCGAGCAGTTCTTC. Translation gives CASSLGASGTEQFF.

The chain carries TRBV7-2 and TRBJ1-1, with unresolved D. CDR1 and CDR2 (germline): SGHTA, FQGNSA. V lost 5 bases and J lost 1, with 8 bases in between. The CDR3 has 13 residues. In DNA, the CDR3 is TGTGCCAGCAGCCAAGGAGGGAACACTGAAGCTTTCTTT. Translated: CASSQGGNTEAFF.

The chain is built from TRBV24-1 and TRBJ2-7, with 13 bases fitting TRBD2. With 2 bases clipped from V and 2 bases from J, the junction kept 17 bases outside the gene matches. Looked up from germline, CDR1 is KGHDR and CDR2 is SFDVKD. This CDR3 has 21 residues. CDR3 sequence: CATSDYERTGGGLAGAYEQYF. The CDR3 DNA follows: TGTGCCACCAGTGATTATGAGCGGACAGGGGGAGGACTAGCGGGGGCCTACGAGCAGTACTTC.

V and J are TRBV18 and TRBJ2-7; 8 bases align to TRBD2. The CDR3 covers 15 residues. Looked up from germline, CDR1 is KGHSH and CDR2 is LQKENI. The V and J ends lost 3 bases and 8 bases, in that order; junction bases with no gene match: 12. The CDR3 loop is CASSPPSGSGIQQYF. CDR3 sequence (DNA): TGTGCCAGCTCACCCCCATCTGGTAGCGGGATACAGCAGTACTTC.

This chain links TRBV27 with TRBJ2-2, with 9 bases that match TRBD1. Germline lookup yields CDR1 MNHEY and CDR2 SMNVEV (reference sequence). The CDR3 runs 16 residues. The junction had 4 bases not matched to a gene; V was cut back by 2 bases and J by 3 bases. CDR3 loop: CASSLAGTGHTGELFF. CDR3 nucleotides: TGTGCCAGCAGTTTAGCGGGGACAGGGCACACCGGGGAGCTGTTTTTT.

The chain employs TRBV19 and TRBJ2-7, with 8 bases matching TRBD2. Germline assignment: CDR1 LNHDA and CDR2 SQIVND (reference sequence). The CDR3 is 15 residues long. Trimming cost V 3 bases and J 4 bases; bases outside gene matches: 8. The CDR3 DNA reads TGTGCCAGTAGTATTAGTACTAGCGGAGAGTACGAGCAGTACTTC. It encodes CASSISTSGEYEQYF.

The rearrangement links TRBV4-1 to TRBJ2-7, with TRBD2 matching over 9 bases. Trimming cost V 0 bases and J 6 bases; bases outside gene matches: 6. The CDR3 has 15 residues. The germline CDR1 and CDR2 sequences are MGHRA and YSYEKL. The CDR3 region has the DNA TGCGCCAGCAGCCAAGAGGTAGCGGGAGCCGCCGAGCAGTACTTC. The encoded protein is CASSQEVAGAAEQYF.

The rearrangement links TRBV11-2 to TRBJ2-3; D is possibly TRBD1 (6 bases). The CDR3 totals 15 residues. Trimming left V 6 bases short and J 12 bases short, with 25 bases between. Germline assignment: CDR1 SGHAT and CDR2 FQNNGV. For the CDR3, the DNA is TGTGCCAGCAGACAAAGTCCGGGACAAATCTACGCTCAGTATTTT. It is translated as CASRQSPGQIYAQYF. The whole variable domain, filled in from reference TRBV11-2 and TRBJ2-3, reads EAGVAQSPRYKIIEKRQSVAFWCNPISGHATLYWYQQILGQGPKLLIQFQNNGVVDDSQLPKDRFSAERLKGVDSTLKIQPAKLEDSAVYLCASRQSPGQIYAQYFGPGTRLTVL.

The CDR3 coding sequence is TGTGCCAGCAGCCTCAGGGTCGGAGCTAGCACAGATACGCAGTATTTT. Its translation is CASSLRVGASTDTQYF. The chain has TRBV5-4 and TRBJ2-3, with a weak D call TRBD1 (5 bases). V was shortened by 4 bases and J by 0 bases, with 15 bases between the two germline ends. The CDR3 runs to 16 residues. CDR1 is SGHNT and CDR2 is YYREEE in the germline V gene (reference sequence).

CDR3 sequence reads: CASSLDLGLGGYTF. CDR3 in DNA: TGTGCCAGCAGCTTAGATCTGGGGCTGGGAGGCTACACCTTC. This sequence joins TRBV7-9 and TRBJ1-2; a possible D gene is TRBD1 (5 bases). Trimming stripped 1 base from V and 8 bases from J, with 14 bases between. The CDR3 has 14 residues. Germline CDR1 reads SEHNR; CDR2 reads FQNEAQ (reference sequence). Using reference TRBV7-9 and TRBJ1-2 for the parts outside the CDR3, the full variable domain is DTGVSQNPRHKITKRGQNVTFRCDPISEHNRLYWYRQTLGQGPEFLTYFQNEAQLEKSRLLSDRFSAERPKGSFSTLEIQRTEQGDSAMYLCASSLDLGLGGYTFGSGTRLTVV.

V usage is TRBV6-5 and J usage is TRBJ1-2; no definite D call. The CDR3 totals 13 residues. V dropped 2 bases and J dropped 4 bases, with 8 bases sitting between them. The V gene's germline CDR1 is MNHEY and CDR2 SVGAGI. The CDR3 loop is CASSYGGSYGYTF. CDR3 in DNA: TGTGCCAGCAGTTACGGAGGGAGCTATGGCTACACCTTC.

J is TRBJ2-5 and V is TRBV11-3, with 7 bases matching TRBD2. Germline CDR1 SGHNT, CDR2 YENEEA. V lost 6 bases to trimming and J lost 2 bases; unmatched junction nucleotides: 6. CDR3 length: 14 residues. CDR3 bases: TGTGCCAGCAGTGCTGGGGGGGATCAAGAGACCCAGTACTTC. Amino acids: CASSAGGDQETQYF.

This chain links TRBV5-1 with TRBJ2-2; D might be TRBD2 (5 bases). V dropped 0 bases and J dropped 1 base, with 7 bases sitting between them. The CDR3 extends over 15 amino acids. Germline V gives CDR1 SGHRS, CDR2 YFSETQ. The CDR3 region is CASSLGGLNTGELFF. The DNA of the CDR3 is TGCGCCAGCAGCTTGGGAGGACTGAACACCGGGGAGCTGTTTTTT. The complete variable domain, with remaining parts taken from reference TRBV5-1 and TRBJ2-2, reads KAGVTQTPRYLIKTRGQQVTLSCSPISGHRSVSWYQQTPGQGLQFLFEYFSETQRNKGNFPGRFSGRQFSNSRSEMNVSTLELGDSALYLCASSLGGLNTGELFFGEGSRLTVL.

The V gene is TRBV3-1 (or the pseudogene TRBV3-2), the J gene TRBJ1-1, with D possibly TRBD1 on 6 matching bases. V shed 1 base and J shed 10 bases, with 16 bases lying between them. Per germline, CDR1 LGHDT and CDR2 YNNKEL (reference sequence). This CDR3 region has 14 residues. In DNA, the CDR3 is TGTGCCAGCAGCCAAGGGGGGCCCGCGGCGGGAGCTTTCTTT. The encoded protein is CASSQGGPAAGAFF.

The chain uses TRBV27 and TRBJ1-3; possible D gene TRBD1, 5 bases. Germline values: CDR1 MNHEY, CDR2 SMNVEV (reference sequence). The CDR3 is 13 amino acids. V was shortened by 6 bases and J by 0 bases, with 6 bases between the two germline ends. The CDR3 bases are TGTGCCAGCAGGGGGCACTCTGGAAACACCATATATTTT. It encodes CASRGHSGNTIYF.